This T cell receptor (beta chain) derives from a study of CD8+ T cells in alopecia areata. Study-level results: Lesional scalp exceeded normal scalp in clonality, especially in alopecia totalis/universalis.

In germline, CDR1 is MNHEY, CDR2 SMNVEV (reference sequence). This CDR3 is built from 14 residues. In regard to this clone: Antigen unknown.

RNA extraction and reverse transcription yielded cDNA as sequencing template. Produced via immunoSEQ multiplex PCR; TCRdb's table is partial and in-frame only. The table records about 42,000 clones, 80% to 95% of them present only once. The sample's treatment: oral pan-JAK inhibitor, 5-10 mg twice daily. Peripheral blood and lesional scalp punch biopsies came from alopecia areata patients. This sequence was found in a human donor with alopecia areata. The sample in question was CD8+ T cells sorted from blood, obtained at week 24, from a patient treated with tofacitinib. The rearrangement links TRBV27 to TRBJ2-5; TRBD2 aligns across 7 bases. With the DNA end fitting TRBJ2-7 better, the J assignment may be wrong. The CDR3 DNA reads as TGTGCCAGCAGGCTGGGGGGGAAGGGTAACGAGCAGTACTTC. Encoded protein: CASRLGGKGNEQYF.